Shown below are 23 T cell receptor beta chains from a single sample sequenced in a study of cytomegalovirus exposure and HLA in healthy donors. Assay: immunoSEQ multiplex PCR; the TCRdb copy retains only in-frame clones and omits some. The sample shows around 61,000 clones, about 91% of them seen only once. Sequencing used PBMCs. Receptors were obtained from a man aged 18 to 35 in good health and CMV-seropositive.

The CDR3 region has the DNA TGTGCCAGCAGTTTATCACTAGCCTACAATGAGCAGTTCTTC. It yields the protein CASSLSLAYNEQFF. The V and J genes are TRBV28 and TRBJ2-1; a weak D match, TRBD2 (5 bases). V gave up 1 base and J gave up 2 bases, with 6 bases separating them. CDR3 length: 14 residues. Germline V gene lookup returns CDR1 MDHEN and CDR2 SYDVKM.

V is TRBV19 and J is TRBJ1-1; TRBD1 agrees at 7 bases. CDR1 and CDR2 from the germline V gene are LNHDA and SQIVND (reference sequence). The CDR3 is 17 amino acids. The V segment lost 1 base and the J segment 0 bases; nucleotides outside the gene matches: 8. Here the CDR3 DNA reads TGTGCCAGTAGTATAGCCCCAAGGGGGCCCCTGAACACTGAAGCTTTCTTT. It specifies CASSIAPRGPLNTEAFF.

The J gene is TRBJ2-1, the V gene TRBV6-1; the match to TRBD2 covers 10 bases. The V gene's germline CDR1 is MNHNS and CDR2 SASEGT. CDR3 size: 15 residues. V lost 1 base to trimming and J lost 7 bases; unmatched junction nucleotides: 4. This chain's CDR3 is CASSEGAGGQNEQFF. The CDR3 nucleotides are TGTGCCAGCAGTGAAGGAGCGGGAGGGCAAAATGAGCAGTTCTTC.

The chain employs TRBV27 and TRBJ2-1; TRBD2 agrees at 12 bases. Germline V gives CDR1 MNHEY, CDR2 SMNVEV (reference sequence). V shed 6 bases, J shed 7 bases, and the junction held 16 bases outside the gene matches. The CDR3 extends over 18 amino acids. The CDR3 DNA is TGTGCCAGCAGATACCGTCTTGAGACTAGCGGGAGATGGAATGAGCAGTTCTTC. Its protein is CASRYRLETSGRWNEQFF.

The chain links TRBV5-5 to TRBJ2-7; the D gene is possibly TRBD1 (7 bases). Trimming shortened V by 5 bases and J by 5 bases, and 17 bases separated the two germline ends. Germline values: CDR1 SGHKS, CDR2 YYEKEE (reference sequence). The CDR3 is 14 amino acids. The CDR3 DNA sequence: TGTGCCAGCAGGATGGAGGGGGCGCTGAACGAGCAGTACTTC. Protein product: CASRMEGALNEQYF.

V gene TRBV5-1 combines with J gene TRBJ2-1; 8 bases fit TRBD2. The CDR3 length is 16 residues. The germline gives CDR1 SGHRS, CDR2 YFSETQ. V was clipped by 4 bases and J by 4 bases; unmatched bases: 10. The CDR3 sequence is CASSVASSGRYNEQFF. The DNA of the CDR3 is TGCGCCAGCAGCGTGGCGTCTAGCGGGCGGTACAATGAGCAGTTCTTC. Full variable domain (rest looked up from reference TRBV5-1 and TRBJ2-1): KAGVTQTPRYLIKTRGQQVTLSCSPISGHRSVSWYQQTPGQGLQFLFEYFSETQRNKGNFPGRFSGRQFSNSRSEMNVSTLELGDSALYLCASSVASSGRYNEQFFGPGTRLTVL.

This chain connects TRBV30 to TRBJ1-2, with 8 bases aligning to TRBD1. From germline, CDR1 is GTSNPN and CDR2 SVGIG (reference sequence). V trimming: 3 bases; J trimming: 2 bases; junction bases outside the gene matches: 8. This CDR3 spans 15 amino acids. CDR3 sequence: CAWRSGAGGNYGYTF. The CDR3 DNA is TGTGCCTGGAGGTCAGGGGCAGGGGGCAACTATGGCTACACCTTC.

This rearrangement joins TRBV9 to TRBJ2-7; D gene unclear. This CDR3 has 14 residues. Trimming shortened V by 0 bases and J by 5 bases, and 12 bases separated the two germline ends. Germline V lookup: CDR1 SGDLS, CDR2 YYNGEE. CDR3 sequence: CASSVVADRNEQYF. In DNA form, the CDR3 reads TGTGCCAGCAGCGTAGTGGCGGATCGAAACGAGCAGTACTTC.

The chain combines TRBV5-4 with TRBJ2-7; the match to TRBD1 covers 9 bases. This CDR3 contains 15 residues. The ends lost 4 bases at V and 4 bases at J; junction bases unmatched: 9. From germline, CDR1 is SGHNT and CDR2 YYREEE (reference sequence). The CDR3 spells CASSRGPGQGYEQYF. The CDR3 DNA is TGTGCCAGCAGCCGAGGGCCGGGACAGGGATACGAGCAGTACTTC. The full variable domain, rest sourced from reference TRBV5-4 and TRBJ2-7, is ETGVTQSPTHLIKTRGQQVTLRCSSQSGHNTVSWYQQALGQGPQFIFQYYREEENGRGNFPPRFSGLQFPNYSSELNVNALELDDSALYLCASSRGPGQGYEQYFGPGTRLTVT.

This sequence joins TRBV5-1 and TRBJ2-7, with 7 nucleotides matching TRBD2. V shed 4 bases, J shed 3 bases, and the junction held 13 bases outside the gene matches. Germline V CDR1 and CDR2: SGHRS, YFSETQ. There are 16 residues in the CDR3. Written as DNA, the CDR3 is TGCGCCAGCAGCGGGGGGGGACTTACTAAGGACTACGAGCAGTACTTC. Translated: CASSGGGLTKDYEQYF.

V and J are TRBV30 and TRBJ2-3, with 8 positions matching TRBD2. Per the germline V gene, CDR1 is GTSNPN and CDR2 is SVGIG (reference sequence). The CDR3 extends over 16 amino acids. Losses at the gene ends were 2 bases for V and 0 bases for J; bases not matched to a gene: 7. The CDR3 protein is CAWSPTSVTSTDTQYF. CDR3 sequence (DNA): TGTGCCTGGAGTCCGACTAGCGTAACTAGCACAGATACGCAGTATTTT.

The CDR3 loop reads CASTIDSSHEQYF. The CDR3 DNA reads as TGTGCCAGCACCATAGACAGTTCCCACGAGCAGTACTTC. V is TRBV28 and J is TRBJ2-7; possibly TRBD1 for D (5 bases). The CDR3 is 13 amino acids. Germline assignment: CDR1 MDHEN and CDR2 SYDVKM. The V end was cut by 7 bases, the J end by 5 bases, with 15 bases between.

Comments on this clone: The sample has other DNA sequences that encode this CDR3 too. The chain joins TRBV27 to TRBJ2-7; 7 bases are a match to TRBD1. The CDR3 is 13 residues long. CDR1 and CDR2 from the germline V gene are MNHEY and SMNVEV (reference sequence). V lost 4 bases and J lost 2; bases outside the gene matches: 2. CDR3 DNA: TGTGCCAGCAGTTCGGGACAGACCTACGAGCAGTACTTC. Amino acid sequence: CASSSGQTYEQYF.

The gene calls are TRBV7-8 and TRBJ1-2, with D perhaps matching TRBD1 (5 bases). This CDR3 comprises 15 residues. Germline CDR1 is SGHVS and CDR2 is FQNEAQ. Trimming took off 4 bases at V and 3 bases at J, with 15 bases between the two ends. CDR3 loop: CASSWGEGGDYGYTF. CDR3 coding DNA: TGTGCCAGCAGCTGGGGGGAGGGTGGTGACTATGGCTACACCTTC.

The V gene is TRBV5-1, the J gene TRBJ1-4; TRBD1 is a possible D gene (6 bases). There are 15 residues in the CDR3. From germline, CDR1 is SGHRS and CDR2 YFSETQ. Trimming cost V 0 bases and J 2 bases, with 8 bases left between them. CDR3 sequence reads: CASSLAQGTNEKLFF. The CDR3 bases are TGCGCCAGCAGCTTGGCCCAGGGGACTAATGAAAAACTGTTTTTT.

The CDR3 bases are TGTGCCAGCGACAGACGGGACAGGAGCAATCAGCCCCAGCATTTT. Amino acids: CASDRRDRSNQPQHF. This sequence joins TRBV27 and TRBJ1-5; 8 nucleotides match TRBD1. Germline V CDR1 and CDR2: MNHEY, SMNVEV (reference sequence). The CDR3 runs to 15 residues. V gave up 8 bases and J gave up 1 base; unmatched junction bases: 7.

This clone appeared once. This sequence joins TRBV6-1 and TRBJ1-5; the D gene is possibly TRBD1 (6 bases). V was clipped by 4 bases and J by 2 bases, with 12 bases between them. Per germline, CDR1 MNHNS and CDR2 SASEGT. This CDR3 comprises 15 residues. The CDR3, as DNA: TGTGCCAGCAGTGTGCAGGGGACGGGCAATCAGCCCCAGCATTTT. Its protein product is CASSVQGTGNQPQHF.

The V call is TRBV28, the J call TRBJ1-5, with TRBD1 matching 7 bases. Germline CDR1 reads MDHEN; CDR2 reads SYDVKM. The CDR3 has 17 amino acids. Germline trimming cut 3 bases from V and 1 base from J; bases unmatched to any gene: 9. The CDR3 loop reads CASSLNRQGPSNQPQHF. The DNA of the CDR3 is TGTGCCAGCAGTTTGAACCGACAGGGACCCAGCAATCAGCCCCAGCATTTT.

J is TRBJ1-2 and V is TRBV10-3; a weak D match, TRBD1 (6 bases). Germline V gene data show CDR1 as ENHRY and CDR2 as SYGVKD. The CDR3 loop spans 14 amino acids. Trimming removed 6 bases from V and 8 bases from J, with 19 bases in between. The CDR3 protein is CAISQASGTTGYTF. The DNA of the CDR3 is TGTGCCATCAGCCAAGCATCCGGGACAACAGGCTACACCTTC.

This chain uses TRBV28 with TRBJ2-1, with D perhaps TRBD2 (6 bases). The CDR3 runs 15 residues. The germline V gene encodes CDR1 MDHEN and CDR2 SYDVKM. V gave up 3 bases and J gave up 9 bases, with 18 bases separating them. CDR3 bases: TGTGCCAGCAGTTTGGCGGGGCCGGGTTGGGGTGAGCAGTTCTTC. Protein sequence: CASSLAGPGWGEQFF.

The genes are TRBV2 and TRBJ1-2; TRBD1 might be the D (5 bases). The CDR3 spans 13 residues. The ends were cut back, 8 bases at V and 5 bases at J, with 15 bases in the middle. The germline gives CDR1 SNHLY, CDR2 FYNNEI. Written as DNA, the CDR3 is TGTGCCAGCGGAAACGGGGGAGGATATGGCTACACCTTC. The encoded protein is CASGNGGGYGYTF. Filled out from reference TRBV2 and TRBJ1-2, the complete variable domain reads EPEVTQTPSHQVTQMGQEVILRCVPISNHLYFYWYRQILGQKVEFLVSFYNNEISEKSEIFDDQFSVERPDGSNFTLKIRSTKLEDSAMYFCASGNGGGYGYTFGSGTRLTVV.

The chain joins TRBV7-3 to TRBJ2-2; D unresolved. Trimming took 1 base from V and 3 from J, leaving 9 bases between them. The V gene's germline CDR1 is SGHTA and CDR2 FQGTGA. This CDR3 has 15 amino acids. This CDR3 reads CASSLNLADTGELFF. The CDR3 nucleotides are TGTGCCAGCAGCTTAAATTTAGCAGACACCGGGGAGCTGTTTTTT.

The rearrangement links TRBV23-1 to TRBJ2-7; 11 nucleotides align to TRBD2. TRBV23-1 qualifies as an ORF whose function is uncertain. The CDR3 runs to 19 residues. Germline trimming cut 0 bases from V and 2 bases from J; bases unmatched to any gene: 12. The DNA for the CDR3 is TGCGCCAGCAGTCAATCTAGGGGGACTAGCGGTTCCCCGGCCTACGAGCAGTACTTC. Translating it yields CASSQSRGTSGSPAYEQYF.